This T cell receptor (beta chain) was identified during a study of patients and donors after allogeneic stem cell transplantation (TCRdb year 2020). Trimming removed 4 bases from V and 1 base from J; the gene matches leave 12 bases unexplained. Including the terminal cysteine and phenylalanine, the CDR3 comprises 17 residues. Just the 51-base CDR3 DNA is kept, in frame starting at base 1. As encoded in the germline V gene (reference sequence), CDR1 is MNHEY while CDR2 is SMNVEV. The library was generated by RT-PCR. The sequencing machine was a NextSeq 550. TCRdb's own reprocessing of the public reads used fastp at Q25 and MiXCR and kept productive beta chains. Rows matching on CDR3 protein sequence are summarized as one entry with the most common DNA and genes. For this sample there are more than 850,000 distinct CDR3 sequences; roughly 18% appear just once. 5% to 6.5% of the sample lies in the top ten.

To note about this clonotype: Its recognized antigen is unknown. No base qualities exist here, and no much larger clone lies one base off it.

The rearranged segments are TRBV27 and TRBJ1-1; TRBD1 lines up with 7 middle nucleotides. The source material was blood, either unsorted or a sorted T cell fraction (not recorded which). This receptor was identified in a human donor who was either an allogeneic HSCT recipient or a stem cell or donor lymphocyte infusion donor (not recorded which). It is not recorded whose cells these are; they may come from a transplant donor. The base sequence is TGTGCCAGCAGTTCCCTCGTACTATGGGACAGGAACACTGAAGCTTTCTTT. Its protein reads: CASSSLVLWDRNTEAFF.